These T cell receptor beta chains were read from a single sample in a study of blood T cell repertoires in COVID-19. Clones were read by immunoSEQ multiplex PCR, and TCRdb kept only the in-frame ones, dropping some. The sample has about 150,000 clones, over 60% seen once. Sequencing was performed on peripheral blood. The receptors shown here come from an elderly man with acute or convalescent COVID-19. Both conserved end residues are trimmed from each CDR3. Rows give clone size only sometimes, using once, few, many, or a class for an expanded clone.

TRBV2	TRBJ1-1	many	ASSSGGGWGTEAF
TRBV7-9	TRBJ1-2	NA	ASPPSGVNYGYT
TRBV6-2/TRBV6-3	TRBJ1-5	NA	ASSYGRGLNQPQH
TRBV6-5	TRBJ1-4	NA	AIRPTGGEKLF
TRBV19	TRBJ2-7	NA	ASSALFQGLNEQY
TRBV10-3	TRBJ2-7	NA	AIRGAVEEQY
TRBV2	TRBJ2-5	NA	ASLLETQY
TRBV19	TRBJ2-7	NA	ASSTRGGLHEQY
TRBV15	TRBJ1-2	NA	ATSRVGEAPKDGYT
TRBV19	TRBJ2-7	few	ASSIQQSYEQY
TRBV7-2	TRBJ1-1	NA	ASSLEGTANTEAF
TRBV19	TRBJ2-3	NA	ASSNRTGRADTQY
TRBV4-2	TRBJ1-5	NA	ASSQDFGSNQPQH
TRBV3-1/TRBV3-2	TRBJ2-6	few	ASSQEGSGQGNAGANVLT
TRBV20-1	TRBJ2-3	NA	SASLSGGTDTQY
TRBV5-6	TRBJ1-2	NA	ASSLVGRVLYGYT
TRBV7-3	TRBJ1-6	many	ASSLTGDRGANSPLH
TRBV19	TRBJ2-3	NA	ASRTGAADTQY
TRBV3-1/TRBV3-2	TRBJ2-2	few	ASSRLAGGDPNTGELF
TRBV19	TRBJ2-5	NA	ASSLERGTHQETQY
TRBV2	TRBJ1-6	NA	ARGGGQETSPLH
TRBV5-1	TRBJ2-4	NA	ASSPPAGQANIQY
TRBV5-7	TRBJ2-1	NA	ASSQNIRRDNEQF
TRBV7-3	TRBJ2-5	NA	ASSPGGAVETQY
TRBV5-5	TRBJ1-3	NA	ASSLAGIGNTIY